This T cell receptor beta chain was recorded in a study of a mutant IDH1 vaccine in newly diagnosed glioma. Looking at the study overall: Patients previously underwent radiotherapy, temozolomide, or both, and most underwent both.

This table comes from immunoSEQ multiplex PCR, and its TCRdb copy is limited to in-frame clones, with some not included. In the table there are around 56,000 clones, around 90% of which are singletons. Time point here: baseline, week 1 (first vaccination visit). As to treatment: pre-vaccination baseline after standard-of-care therapy. Diagnosis in the donors showed new WHO grade 3 or 4 astrocytomas that were IDH1-mutant and ATRX-lost. The CDR3 sequence is 12 residues long. The ends were cut back, 1 base at V and 10 bases at J, with 8 bases in the middle. Germline V CDR1 and CDR2: MNHEY, SMNVEV (reference sequence).

Material: PBMCs, obtained from a glioma patient treated with radiotherapy, temozolomide or both. V is TRBV27 and J is TRBJ2-1, with a tentative D call TRBD1 (6 bases). The sequence derives from a man aged 50 to 60 with glioma. Here the CDR3 DNA reads TGTGCCAGCAGTTTATACACAGGGGAGCAGTTCTTC. Its protein is CASSLYTGEQFF.